Reported below is one T cell receptor beta chain. The data belong to a study of cytomegalovirus exposure and HLA in healthy donors. Across the whole study: A prior analysis found 117 million unique TCR beta sequences from 150 million to 200 million T cells.

The CDR3 loop spans 14 amino acids. V lost 8 bases, J lost 0 bases, and 5 bases stayed unmatched. Germline assignment: CDR1 LNHDA and CDR2 SQIVND (reference sequence). The PCR was carried out with 60 Vbeta primers and 13 Jbeta primers. TCRdb keeps only in-frame clones here, not all; method: immunoSEQ multiplex PCR. The sample contains fewer than 110,000 clones, around 77% of which appear only once. This receptor was taken from a male donor in good health and CMV-seronegative. This chain uses TRBV19 with TRBJ2-3, with 7 bases that match TRBD2. The sequenced material came from PBMCs. The CDR3 sequence is CASCIAGSTDTQYF. The CDR3, as DNA: TGTGCCAGTTGCATAGCGGGTAGCACAGATACGCAGTATTTT.